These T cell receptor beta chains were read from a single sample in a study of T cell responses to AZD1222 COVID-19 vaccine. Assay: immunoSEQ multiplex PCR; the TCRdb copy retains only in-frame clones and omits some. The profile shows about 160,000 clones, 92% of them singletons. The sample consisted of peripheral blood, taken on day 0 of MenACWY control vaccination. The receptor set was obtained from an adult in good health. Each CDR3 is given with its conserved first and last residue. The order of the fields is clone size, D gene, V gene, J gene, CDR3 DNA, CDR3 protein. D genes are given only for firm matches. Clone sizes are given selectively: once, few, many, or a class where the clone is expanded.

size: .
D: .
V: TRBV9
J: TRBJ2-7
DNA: TGTGCCAGCAGCGTATTCGAGGGGCAGGTCGGCGAGCAGTACTTC
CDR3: CASSVFEGQVGEQYF

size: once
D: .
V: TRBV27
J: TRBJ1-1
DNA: TGTGCCACCAAGGACAACCTGAACACTGAAGCTTTCTTT
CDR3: CATKDNLNTEAFF

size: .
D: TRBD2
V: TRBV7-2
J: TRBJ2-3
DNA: TGTGCCAGCAGCTCCGGGACTAGCAAGTGGGGTACGCAGTATTTT
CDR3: CASSSGTSKWGTQYF

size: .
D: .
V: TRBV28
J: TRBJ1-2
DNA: TGTGCCAGCAGTCCTCTACAGGGTCGGGCCTATGGCTACACCTTC
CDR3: CASSPLQGRAYGYTF

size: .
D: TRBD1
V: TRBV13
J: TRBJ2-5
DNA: TGTGCCAGCAGCTTAGGGACAGGGTACCAAGAGACCCAGTACTTC
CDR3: CASSLGTGYQETQYF

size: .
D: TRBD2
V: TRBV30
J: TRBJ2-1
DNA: TGTGCCTGGAGTGTACGCAGGGACAGGTGGGGACTAGCGGGAGGGCACAATGAGCAGTTCTTC
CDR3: CAWSVRRDRWGLAGGHNEQFF

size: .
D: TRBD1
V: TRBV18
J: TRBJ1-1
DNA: TGTGCCAGCGCGCTGCAGGGGGCCACTGAAGCTTTCTTT
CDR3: CASALQGATEAFF

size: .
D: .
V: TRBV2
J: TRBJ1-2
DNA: TGTGCCAGCAGTGAAGTACAGGTCTATGGCTACACCTTC
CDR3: CASSEVQVYGYTF

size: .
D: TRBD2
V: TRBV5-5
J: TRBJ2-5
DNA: TGTGCCAGCAGCTTGCGGGAGGCGCAAGAGACCCAGTACTTC
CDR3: CASSLREAQETQYF

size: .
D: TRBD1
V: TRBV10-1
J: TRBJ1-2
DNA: TGCGCCAGCAGGGGGACAGAGAAATCTAACTATGGCTACACCTTC
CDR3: CASRGTEKSNYGYTF

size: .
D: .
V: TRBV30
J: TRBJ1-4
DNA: TGTGCCTGGATTCAGGGGAGTGAAAAACTGTTTTTT
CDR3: CAWIQGSEKLFF

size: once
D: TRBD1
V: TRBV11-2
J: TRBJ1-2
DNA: TGTGCCAGCAGCTTCGGGACAGGGGCCTTTGGCTACACCTTC
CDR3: CASSFGTGAFGYTF

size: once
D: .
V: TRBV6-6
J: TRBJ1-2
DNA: TGTGCCAGCAGTCGAAGCCTCCGGGACTACCAAGGGGGCTACACCTTC
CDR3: CASSRSLRDYQGGYTF

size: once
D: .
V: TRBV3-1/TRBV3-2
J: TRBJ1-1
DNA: TGTGCCAGCACCCCTCGGGTCTCGGGGAACACTGAAGCTTTCTTT
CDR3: CASTPRVSGNTEAFF

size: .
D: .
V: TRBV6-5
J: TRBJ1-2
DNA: TGTGCCAGCAGTTCAGGCGGACCCAAAGCCTATGGCTACACCTTC
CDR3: CASSSGGPKAYGYTF

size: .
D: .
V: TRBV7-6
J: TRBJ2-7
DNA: TGTGCCAGCAGCTTAGGTGGCAGCCTCTCCTACGAGCAGTACTTC
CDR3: CASSLGGSLSYEQYF

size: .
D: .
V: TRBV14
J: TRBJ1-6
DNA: TGTGCCAGCAGCCAACGGGGGTATAATTCACCCCTCCACTTT
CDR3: CASSQRGYNSPLHF

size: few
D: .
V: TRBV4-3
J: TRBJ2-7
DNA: TGCGCCAGCAGCCAAGGAACAGGGGAGGTGTACGAGCAGTACTTC
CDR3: CASSQGTGEVYEQYF

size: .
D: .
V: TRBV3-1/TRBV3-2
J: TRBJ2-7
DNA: TGTGCCAGCAGCCAAGACAGGGGAAACTCCTACGAGCAGTACTTC
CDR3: CASSQDRGNSYEQYF

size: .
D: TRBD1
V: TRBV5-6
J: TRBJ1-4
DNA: TGTGCCAGCAGCCCGAGGGGGCGCATTGAAAAACTGTTTTTT
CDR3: CASSPRGRIEKLFF

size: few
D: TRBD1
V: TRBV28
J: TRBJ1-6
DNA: TGTGCCACGCTTCGACAGGGAGGGAATTCACCCCTCCACTTT
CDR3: CATLRQGGNSPLHF

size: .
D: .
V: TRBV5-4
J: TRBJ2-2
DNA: TGTGCCAGCAGCTTTGGAGGGATGGACACCGGGGAGCTGTTTTTT
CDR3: CASSFGGMDTGELFF

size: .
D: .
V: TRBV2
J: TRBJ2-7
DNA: TGTGCCAGCAGTGGAGGGAGATCCTACGAGCAGTACTTC
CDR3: CASSGGRSYEQYF

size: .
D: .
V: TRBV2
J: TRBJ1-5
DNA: TGTGCCAGCAGTGAGGTCAGGCAGTGGCAGCCCCAGCATTTT
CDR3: CASSEVRQWQPQHF

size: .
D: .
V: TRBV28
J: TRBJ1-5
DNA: TGTGCCAGCTCCATCAGGAGGCAGCCCCAGCATTTT
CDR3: CASSIRRQPQHF

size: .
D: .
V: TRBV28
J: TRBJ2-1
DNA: TGTGCCAGCAAAGTGCCAGGGTTAAACAATGAGCAGTTCTTC
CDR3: CASKVPGLNNEQFF

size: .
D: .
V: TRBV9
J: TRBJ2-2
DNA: TGTGCCAGCAGCGTAGCCGCTCTCGCCGGGGAGCTGTTTTTT
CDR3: CASSVAALAGELFF

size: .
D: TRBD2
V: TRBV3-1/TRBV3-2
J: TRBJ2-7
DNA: TGTGCCAGCAGCCTGTTAGCGGGTTACTACGAGCAGTACTTC
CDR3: CASSLLAGYYEQYF

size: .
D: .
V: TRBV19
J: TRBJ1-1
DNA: TGTGCCAGTAGTATTGGGGTGGGCGGCATGAACACTGAAGCTTTCTTT
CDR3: CASSIGVGGMNTEAFF

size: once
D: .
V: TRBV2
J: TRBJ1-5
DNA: TGTGCCAGCAGGTCCGGGGTTGCGGCTCAGCCCCAGCATTTT
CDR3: CASRSGVAAQPQHF

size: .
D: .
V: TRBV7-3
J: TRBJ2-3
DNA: TGTGCCAGCAGCCCCGGACCGAATACAGATACGCAGTATTTT
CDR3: CASSPGPNTDTQYF

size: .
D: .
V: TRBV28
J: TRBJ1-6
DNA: TGTGCCAGCAGTCCCGGGAAGAACCCCAGGGCACCCCTCCACTTT
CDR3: CASSPGKNPRAPLHF

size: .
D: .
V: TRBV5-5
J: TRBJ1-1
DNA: TGTGCCAGCAGCTTGCTGTCCACTGAAGCTTTCTTT
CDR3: CASSLLSTEAFF

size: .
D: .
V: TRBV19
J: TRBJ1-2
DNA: TGTGCCAGTAGTATTCAGGGATCCTATGGCTACACCTTC
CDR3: CASSIQGSYGYTF

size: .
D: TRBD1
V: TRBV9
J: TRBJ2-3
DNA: TGTGCCAGCAGCCAGACAGGGGGTGGAAACACAGATACGCAGTATTTT
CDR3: CASSQTGGGNTDTQYF

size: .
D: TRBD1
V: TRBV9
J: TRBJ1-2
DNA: TGTGCCAGCAGCGTAGGGGGCCAGGGGGCAGAGGGCTACACCTTC
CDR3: CASSVGGQGAEGYTF

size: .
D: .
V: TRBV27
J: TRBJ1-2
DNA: TGTGCCAGCGGATTCCGGACAGTCGGCTATGGCTACACCTTC
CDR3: CASGFRTVGYGYTF

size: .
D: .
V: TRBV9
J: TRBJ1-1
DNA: TGTGCCAGCAGCGTAGACCCCCCCGGGACGGTTAACACTGAAGCTTTCTTT
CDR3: CASSVDPPGTVNTEAFF

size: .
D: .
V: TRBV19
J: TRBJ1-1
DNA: TGTGCCAGTAGTACCCCAGGGGAAAGGACTGAAGCTTTCTTT
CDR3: CASSTPGERTEAFF

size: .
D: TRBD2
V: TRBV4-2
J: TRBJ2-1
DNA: TGTGCCAGCAGCCAAGAGAGCGGGAGCCCCGGGGATGAGCAGTTCTTC
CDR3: CASSQESGSPGDEQFF

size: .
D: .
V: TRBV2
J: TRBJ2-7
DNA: TGTGCCAGCAGCCCCAAGTACGAGCAGTACTTC
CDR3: CASSPKYEQYF

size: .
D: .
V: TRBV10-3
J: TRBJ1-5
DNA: TGTGCCATCGCTGACCCGGGGAAGGGCTATCAGCCCCAGCATTTT
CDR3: CAIADPGKGYQPQHF

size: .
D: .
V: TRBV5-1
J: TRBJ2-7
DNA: TGCGCCAGCAGGGTGGCGGAGGCGCGCTACGAGCAGTACTTC
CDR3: CASRVAEARYEQYF

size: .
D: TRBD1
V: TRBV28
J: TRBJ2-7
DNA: TGTGCCAGCAGTCCGTGGACAGGTCGCTCCTACGAGCAGTACTTC
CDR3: CASSPWTGRSYEQYF

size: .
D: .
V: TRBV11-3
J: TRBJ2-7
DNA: TGTGCCAGCAGCTTAAGGACAGCGACCGAGCAGTACTTC
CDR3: CASSLRTATEQYF

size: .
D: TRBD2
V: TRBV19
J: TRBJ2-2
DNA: TGTGCCAGTAGTCCTAGCGGGAGAACCGGGGAGCTGTTTTTT
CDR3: CASSPSGRTGELFF

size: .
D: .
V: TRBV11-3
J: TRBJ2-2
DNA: TGTGCCAGCAGCTTGACAGCGAACACCGGGGAGCTGTTTTTT
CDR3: CASSLTANTGELFF

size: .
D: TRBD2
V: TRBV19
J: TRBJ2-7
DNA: TGTGCCAGTAGCCAACTCAGCGGGGCCTCCTACGAGCAGTACTTC
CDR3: CASSQLSGASYEQYF

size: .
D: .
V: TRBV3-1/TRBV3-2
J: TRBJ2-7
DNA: TGTGCCAGCAGCCCCCACCACGAGCAGTACTTC
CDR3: CASSPHHEQYF

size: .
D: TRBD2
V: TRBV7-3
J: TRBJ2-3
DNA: TGTGCCAGCAGCCCGCAAAGCGGGAGCGGGGCAGATACGCAGTATTTT
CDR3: CASSPQSGSGADTQYF

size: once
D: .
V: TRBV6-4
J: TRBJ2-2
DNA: TGTGCCAGCAGTCCTACAGGGTTCGGGGAGCTGTTTTTT
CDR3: CASSPTGFGELFF

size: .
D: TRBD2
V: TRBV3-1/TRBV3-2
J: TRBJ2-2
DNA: TGTGCCAGCAGCATCAGGCGCGGGAGAAGGGGCGGGGAGCTGTTTTTT
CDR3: CASSIRRGRRGGELFF

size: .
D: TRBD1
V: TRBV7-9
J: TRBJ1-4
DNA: TGTGCCAGCAGCCCTAACTCGGGACAGAACCGGGGGAGACTGTTTTTT
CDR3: CASSPNSGQNRGRLFF

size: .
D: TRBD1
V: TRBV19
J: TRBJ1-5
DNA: TGTGCCAGTAGTATTGGACAGGGGGCCAATCAGCCCCAGCATTTT
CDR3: CASSIGQGANQPQHF

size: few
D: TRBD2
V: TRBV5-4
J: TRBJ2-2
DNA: TGTGCCAGCAGCCCACTATTACTAGCGGGAGATCGGTCCGGGGAGCTGTTTTTT
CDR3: CASSPLLLAGDRSGELFF

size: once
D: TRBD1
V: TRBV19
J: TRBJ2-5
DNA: TGTGCCAGTAGTGGCCGACAGGGGGCTGCGGGGGAGACCCAGTACTTC
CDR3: CASSGRQGAAGETQYF

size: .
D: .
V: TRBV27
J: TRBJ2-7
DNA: TGTGCCAGCAGTTTCCTCACGAGGAGGTACGAGCAGTACTTC
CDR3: CASSFLTRRYEQYF